The present T cell receptor beta chain was sequenced within a study of T cell responses to AZD1222 COVID-19 vaccine (dated by TCRdb to the early 2020s). General notes on the study: TCR sequencing was performed for more than 230 trial participants, of whom around 200 were given two doses of AZD1222 and around 25 were given two doses of MenACWY control vaccine. Trial participants were enrolled by age into 18-55, 56-69 and 70-plus year subgroups, with roughly 150, 30 and 60 TCR-sequenced participants respectively.

This specimen's time point label, interpreted: about 28 days (+/-7) after the second vaccine dose. AZD1222 recipients given second doses at about 4 weeks or at about 12 weeks were pooled, since spike-specific TCR depth and breadth were not found to differ between the two schedules. Vaccinee samples were obtained from the UK trials COV001 and COV002, which included a single-blind randomized controlled phase 2/3 trial of AZD1222 (ChAdOx1 nCoV-19) in healthy adults. For TCRbeta chain sequencing, PBMC samples from trial participants were taken at day 0 and at day 28 after the second dose. Concerning this clone itself: The clone's antigen remains unknown. Base qualities were left out, and no much larger clone turns up one base away.

The CDR3 starts with the cysteine, ends with the phenylalanine, and has 15 residues. The sequence is cut down to CDR3 DNA, 45 bases in frame from base 1. For this chain, trimming is 4 bases at the V end and 5 bases at the J end, and the number of junction bases without a gene match is 6. CDR1 and CDR2 were assigned from the germline V gene (reference sequence) as LGHDT and YNNKEL. Study-wide conclusions, independent of this receptor: The 56-69-year group was small, and its depth increase did not reach significance, likely because of low power. No day 14 peak-response samples were available, so repertoires were characterized only after the peak T cell response. Spike-specific TCR breadth and depth rose significantly after two AZD1222 doses compared with day 0 and with MenACWY recipients. Conclusions about previously exposed vaccinees were limited because only six or seven AZD1222 recipients were SARS-CoV-2 seropositive at baseline. Nearly half of unique spike-specific TCRs reportedly recognized epitopes outside regions mutated in the B.1.351 and B.1.1.7 variants. CD4 TCRs associated with the vaccine covered the entire spike protein, and the dominant responses were in regions 160-218 and 743-854. Most participants were white British and females outnumbered males, and the authors suggested that clonal diversity may have been underestimated.

The CDR3 regions of human TCRbeta chains were analyzed by immunosequencing. The paper's data handling went like this. TCRs in the repertoires were matched against a reference library of SARS-CoV-2-specific TCRs that had been generated with the MIRA antigen-specificity platform. Breadth was defined as the fraction of unique TCRs that were SARS-CoV-2-associated. Depth was defined as the fraction of total T cells that were SARS-CoV-2-associated. Each spike-specific TCR was assigned to its reactive spike region and to a CD4 or CD8 class using the MIRA data. Log10-transformed breadth and depth values were compared by one-way ANOVA with Sidak's multiple comparisons tests. What TCRdb holds here is the immuneACCESS table cut down to in-frame rearrangements. Part of the clones is not present; checked against another copy, under half of the missing clones reflect an unresolved V gene, and the others are unexplained. The DNA gave D and trimming, while V, J and clone size come from that table. A total of under 200,000 clones appear in this sample, around nine tenths of them only once. The ten largest make up roughly 4% of the sample.

The starting material was peripheral blood, obtained 28 days after the second AZD1222 dose. Recombination linked TRBV3-1 (or the pseudogene TRBV3-2) to TRBJ1-4; TRBD1 aligns with 8 central bases. This receptor was obtained from an adult who received the AZD1222 COVID-19 vaccine. The DNA sequence is TGTGCCAGCAGCCTTCAGACAGGGGAGAATGAAAAACTGTTTTTT. Its protein reads: CASSLQTGENEKLFF.